This T cell receptor beta chain is from a study of T-cell reconstitution after alpha-beta-depleted transplantation in children. This clonotype was counted a single time. The CDR3 contains 12 residues. The V and J ends lost 5 bases and 4 bases respectively, with 9 bases between them. The germline CDR1 and CDR2 sequences are SGHRS and YFSETQ. During its preparation, the TCRbeta library received unique molecular identifiers. TCRdb called the PCR reads again in MiXCR, with one record for every CDR3 protein. The repertoire holds 440,000 or so distinct CDR3 sequences, with around two fifths as singletons. The sample in question was PBMCs, obtained before TCRalphabeta/CD19-depleted stem cell transplant. The V and J genes are TRBV5-1 and TRBJ2-5, with unresolved D. This clonotype was sampled from a girl aged 2-10 years with aplastic anemia, due to receive a stem cell transplant. CDR3 bases: TGCGCCAGCAGAAGAACGGGAGAGACCCAGTACTTC. Protein sequence: CASRRTGETQYF. The variable domain in full, completed from reference TRBV5-1 and TRBJ2-5, reads KAGVTQTPRYLIKTRGQQVTLSCSPISGHRSVSWYQQTPGQGLQFLFEYFSETQRNKGNFPGRFSGRQFSNSRSEMNVSTLELGDSALYLCASRRTGETQYFGPGTRLLVL.